This T cell receptor beta chain was identified in a study of blood T cell repertoires in COVID-19. Study details: From the United States, Italy and Spain came samples of acute and convalescent COVID-19. PBMCs, B-cell-depleted T cells, or T cells provided the cDNA or gDNA that made up the material.

In germline, CDR1 is SGHAT, CDR2 FQNNGV. CDR3 length equals 17 residues. Trimming cost V 1 base and J 3 bases, with 17 bases left between them. In the authors' methods: By means of reference gene primer amplification, nucleated cell counts were estimated. Repertoires were generated with immunoSEQ multiplex PCR, while TCRdb's copy carries only in-frame clones and drops some. The V and J calls and clone size come from that table; D and trimming were worked out from the DNA. The sample carries more than 45,000 clones, around nine tenths recorded once. This receptor was obtained from a man in his 60s with active or convalescent COVID-19. V usage is TRBV11-2 and J usage is TRBJ2-3, with D possibly matching TRBD2 (7 bases). Sequenced material: peripheral blood. CDR3 in amino acids: CASSLAEVGGPTDTQYF. In DNA form, the CDR3 reads TGTGCCAGCAGCTTAGCGGAAGTGGGGGGGCCAACAGATACGCAGTATTTT.